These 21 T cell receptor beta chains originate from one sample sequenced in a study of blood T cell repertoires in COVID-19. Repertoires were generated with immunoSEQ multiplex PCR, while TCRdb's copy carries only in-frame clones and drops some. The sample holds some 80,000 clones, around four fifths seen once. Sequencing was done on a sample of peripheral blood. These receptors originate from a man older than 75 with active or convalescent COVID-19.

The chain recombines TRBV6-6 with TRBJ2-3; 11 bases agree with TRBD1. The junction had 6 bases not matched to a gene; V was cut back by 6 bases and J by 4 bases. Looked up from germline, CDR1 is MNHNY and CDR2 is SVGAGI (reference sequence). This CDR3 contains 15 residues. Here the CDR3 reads CASRPPGQGADTQYF. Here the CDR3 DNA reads TGTGCCAGCAGGCCCCCGGGACAGGGGGCAGATACGCAGTATTTT.

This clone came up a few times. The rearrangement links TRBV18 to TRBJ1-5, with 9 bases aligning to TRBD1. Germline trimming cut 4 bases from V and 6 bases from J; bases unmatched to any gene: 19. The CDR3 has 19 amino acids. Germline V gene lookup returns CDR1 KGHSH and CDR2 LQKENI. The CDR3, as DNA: TGTGCCAGCTCACGAGACCAGGGACAGGGAGTCAGAAGAAGTCAGCCCCAGCATTTT. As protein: CASSRDQGQGVRRSQPQHF. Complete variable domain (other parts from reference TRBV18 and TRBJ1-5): NAGVMQNPRHLVRRRGQEARLRCSPMKGHSHVYWYRQLPEEGLKFMVYLQKENIIDESGMPKERFSAEFPKEGPSILRIQQVVRGDSAAYFCASSRDQGQGVRRSQPQHFGDGTRLSIL.

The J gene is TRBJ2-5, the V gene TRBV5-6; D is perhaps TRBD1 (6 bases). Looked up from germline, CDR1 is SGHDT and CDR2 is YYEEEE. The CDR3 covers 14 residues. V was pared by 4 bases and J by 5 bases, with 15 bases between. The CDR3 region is CASSPGTPAETQYF. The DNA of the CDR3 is TGTGCCAGCAGCCCCGGGACACCCGCGGAGACCCAGTACTTC.

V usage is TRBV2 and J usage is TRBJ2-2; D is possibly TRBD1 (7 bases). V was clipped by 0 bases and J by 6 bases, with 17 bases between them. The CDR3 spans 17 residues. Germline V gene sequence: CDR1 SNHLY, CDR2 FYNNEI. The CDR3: CASSEAPQGGHPGELFF. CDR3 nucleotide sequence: TGTGCCAGCAGTGAAGCGCCCCAGGGGGGTCACCCCGGGGAGCTGTTTTTT. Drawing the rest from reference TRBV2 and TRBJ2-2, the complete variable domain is EPEVTQTPSHQVTQMGQEVILRCVPISNHLYFYWYRQILGQKVEFLVSFYNNEISEKSEIFDDQFSVERPDGSNFTLKIRSTKLEDSAMYFCASSEAPQGGHPGELFFGEGSRLTVL.

The CDR3 sequence is CASSAGPNYEQYV. The CDR3 DNA follows: TGTGCCAGCAGCGCCGGTCCGAATTACGAGCAGTACGTC. The V call is TRBV28, the J call TRBJ2-7, with no clear D. V dropped 6 bases and J dropped 4 bases, with 13 bases sitting between them. CDR1 is MDHEN, CDR2 SYDVKM, per germline. The length of the CDR3 is 13 residues.

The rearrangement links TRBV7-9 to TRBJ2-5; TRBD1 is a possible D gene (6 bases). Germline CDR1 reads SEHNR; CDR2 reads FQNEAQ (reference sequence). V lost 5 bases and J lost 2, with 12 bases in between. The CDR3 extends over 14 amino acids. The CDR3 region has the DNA TGTGCCAGCAGCGACGGGACACTACAAGAGACCCAGTACTTC. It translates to CASSDGTLQETQYF.

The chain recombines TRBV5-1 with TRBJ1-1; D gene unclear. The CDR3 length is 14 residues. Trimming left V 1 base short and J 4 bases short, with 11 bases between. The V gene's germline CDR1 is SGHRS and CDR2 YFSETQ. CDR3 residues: CASSLRELGTEAFF. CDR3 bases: TGCGCCAGCAGCTTGCGGGAATTGGGCACTGAAGCTTTCTTT.

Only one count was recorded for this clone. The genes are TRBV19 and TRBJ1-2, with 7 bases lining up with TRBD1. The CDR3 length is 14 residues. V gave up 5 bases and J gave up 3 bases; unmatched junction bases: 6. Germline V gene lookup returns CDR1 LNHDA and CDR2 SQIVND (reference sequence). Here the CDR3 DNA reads TGTGCCAGTAGTCGACAGGGCCCACACTATGGCTACACCTTC. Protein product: CASSRQGPHYGYTF.

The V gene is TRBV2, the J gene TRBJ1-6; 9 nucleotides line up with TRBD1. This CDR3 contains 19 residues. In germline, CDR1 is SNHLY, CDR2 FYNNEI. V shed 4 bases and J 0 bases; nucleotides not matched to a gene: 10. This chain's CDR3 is CASSGRQGVSYSYNSPLHF. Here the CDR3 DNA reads TGTGCCAGCAGTGGTCGACAGGGGGTATCATACTCCTATAATTCACCCCTCCACTTT. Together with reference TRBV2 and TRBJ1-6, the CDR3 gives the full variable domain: EPEVTQTPSHQVTQMGQEVILRCVPISNHLYFYWYRQILGQKVEFLVSFYNNEISEKSEIFDDQFSVERPDGSNFTLKIRSTKLEDSAMYFCASSGRQGVSYSYNSPLHFGNGTRLTVT.

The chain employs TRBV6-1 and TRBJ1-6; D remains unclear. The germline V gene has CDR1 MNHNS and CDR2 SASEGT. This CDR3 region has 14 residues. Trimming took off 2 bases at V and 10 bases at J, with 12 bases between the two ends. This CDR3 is CASSEIHTSSPLHF. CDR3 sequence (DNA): TGTGCCAGCAGTGAAATTCATACATCCTCACCCCTCCACTTT.

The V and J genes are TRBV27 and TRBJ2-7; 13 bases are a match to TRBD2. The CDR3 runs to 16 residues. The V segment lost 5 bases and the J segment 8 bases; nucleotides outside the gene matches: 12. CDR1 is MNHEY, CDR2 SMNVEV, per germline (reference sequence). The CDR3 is CASSAIGTSGVLKQYV. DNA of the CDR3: TGTGCCAGCAGTGCCATAGGGACTAGCGGGGTGTTAAAGCAGTACGTC.

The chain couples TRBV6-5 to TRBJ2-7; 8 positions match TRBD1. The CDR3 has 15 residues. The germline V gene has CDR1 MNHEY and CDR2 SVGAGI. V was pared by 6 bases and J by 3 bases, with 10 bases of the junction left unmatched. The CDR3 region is CASSSIHRGVYEQYV. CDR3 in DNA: TGTGCCAGCAGCTCCATACACAGGGGGGTCTACGAGCAGTACGTC.

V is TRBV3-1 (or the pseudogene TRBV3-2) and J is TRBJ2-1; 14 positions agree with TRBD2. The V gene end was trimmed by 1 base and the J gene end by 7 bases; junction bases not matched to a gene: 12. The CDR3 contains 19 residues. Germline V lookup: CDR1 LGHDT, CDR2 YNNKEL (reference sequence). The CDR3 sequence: CASSQAPPGLAGVRNEQFF. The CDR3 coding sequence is TGTGCCAGCAGCCAAGCCCCTCCGGGACTAGCGGGGGTGAGGAATGAGCAGTTCTTC.

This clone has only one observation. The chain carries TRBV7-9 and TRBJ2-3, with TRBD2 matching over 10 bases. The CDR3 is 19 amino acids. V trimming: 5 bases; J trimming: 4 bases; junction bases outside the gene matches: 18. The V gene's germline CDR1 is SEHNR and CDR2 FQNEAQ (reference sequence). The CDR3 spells CASSRIPAGGFWDSDTQYF. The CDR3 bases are TGTGCCAGCAGCAGGATCCCAGCGGGGGGGTTCTGGGATTCAGATACGCAGTATTTT. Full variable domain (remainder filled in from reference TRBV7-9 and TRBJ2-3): DTGVSQNPRHKITKRGQNVTFRCDPISEHNRLYWYRQTLGQGPEFLTYFQNEAQLEKSRLLSDRFSAERPKGSFSTLEIQRTEQGDSAMYLCASSRIPAGGFWDSDTQYFGPGTRLTVL.

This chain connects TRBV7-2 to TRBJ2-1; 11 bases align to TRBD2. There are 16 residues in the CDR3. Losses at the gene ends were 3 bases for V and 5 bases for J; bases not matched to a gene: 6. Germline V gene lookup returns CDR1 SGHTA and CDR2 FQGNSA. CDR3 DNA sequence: TGTGCCAGCAGCTTTAGCGGGGGGGCCTTAAACAATGAGCAGTTCTTC. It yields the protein CASSFSGGALNNEQFF.

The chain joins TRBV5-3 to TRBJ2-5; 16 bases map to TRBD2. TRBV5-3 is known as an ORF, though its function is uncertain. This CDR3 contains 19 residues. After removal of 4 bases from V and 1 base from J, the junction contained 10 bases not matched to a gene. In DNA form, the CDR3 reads TGTGCCAGAAGCAGGCCCGGGACTAGCGGGGGGGCCATCCAAGAGACCCAGTACTTC. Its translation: CARSRPGTSGGAIQETQYF.

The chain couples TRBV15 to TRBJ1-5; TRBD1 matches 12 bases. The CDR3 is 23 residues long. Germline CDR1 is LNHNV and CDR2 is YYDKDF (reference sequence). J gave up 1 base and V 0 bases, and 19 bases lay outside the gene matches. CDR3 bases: TGTGCCACCAGCAGAGATAGGGGGAGCTTTTGGGGACAGGGGGCGAGGAGCAATCAGCCCCAGCATTTT. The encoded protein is CATSRDRGSFWGQGARSNQPQHF.

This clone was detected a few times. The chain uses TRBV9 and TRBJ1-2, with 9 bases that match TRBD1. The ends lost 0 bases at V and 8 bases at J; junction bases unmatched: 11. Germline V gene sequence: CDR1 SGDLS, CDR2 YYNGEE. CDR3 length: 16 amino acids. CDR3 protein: CASSVVPGQGTYGYTF. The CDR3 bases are TGTGCCAGCAGCGTAGTTCCGGGACAGGGAACCTACGGCTACACCTTC.

The CDR3 DNA follows: TGTGCCAGCAGCCACCGAGAAAGGAGGGACGGATTAGATACGCAGTATTTT. It specifies CASSHRERRDGLDTQYF. The chain has TRBV21-1 and TRBJ2-3; the table's D call, TRBD2, has no DNA check behind it. TRBV21-1 represents a pseudogene. CDR3 length: 17 residues.

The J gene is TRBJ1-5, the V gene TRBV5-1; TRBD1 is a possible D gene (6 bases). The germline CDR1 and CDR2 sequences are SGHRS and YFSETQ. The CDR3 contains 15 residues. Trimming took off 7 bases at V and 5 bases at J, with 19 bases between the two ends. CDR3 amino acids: CASAPEGGLDQPQHF. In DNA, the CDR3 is TGCGCCAGCGCCCCCGAGGGGGGGCTCGATCAGCCCCAGCATTTT.

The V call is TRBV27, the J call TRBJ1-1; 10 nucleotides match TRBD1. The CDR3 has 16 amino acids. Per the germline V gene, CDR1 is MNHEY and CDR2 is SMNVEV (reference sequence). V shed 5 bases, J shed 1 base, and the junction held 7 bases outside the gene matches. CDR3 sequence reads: CASSTDRDRGNTEAFF. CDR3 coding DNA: TGTGCCAGCAGTACAGACCGGGACAGGGGGAACACTGAAGCTTTCTTT.